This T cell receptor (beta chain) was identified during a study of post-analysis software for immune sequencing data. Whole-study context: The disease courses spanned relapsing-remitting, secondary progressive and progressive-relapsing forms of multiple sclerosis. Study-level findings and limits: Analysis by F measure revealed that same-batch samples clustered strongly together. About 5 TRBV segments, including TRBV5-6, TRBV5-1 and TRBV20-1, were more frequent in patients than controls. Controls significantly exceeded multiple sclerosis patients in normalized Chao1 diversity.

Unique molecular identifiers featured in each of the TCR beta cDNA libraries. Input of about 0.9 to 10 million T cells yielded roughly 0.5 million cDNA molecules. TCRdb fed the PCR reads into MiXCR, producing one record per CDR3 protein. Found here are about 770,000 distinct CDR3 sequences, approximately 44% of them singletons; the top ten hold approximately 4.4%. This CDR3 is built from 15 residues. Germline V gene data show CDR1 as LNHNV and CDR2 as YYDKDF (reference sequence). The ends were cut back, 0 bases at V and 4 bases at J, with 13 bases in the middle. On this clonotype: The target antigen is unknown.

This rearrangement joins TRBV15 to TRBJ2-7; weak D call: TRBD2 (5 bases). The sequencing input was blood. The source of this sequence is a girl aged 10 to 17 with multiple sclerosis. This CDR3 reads CATSRDNPGFYEQYF. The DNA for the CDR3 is TGTGCCACCAGCAGAGATAACCCGGGGTTTTACGAGCAGTACTTC.